Following are 25 T cell receptor beta chains from one sample sequenced in a study of cytomegalovirus exposure and HLA in healthy donors. Vbeta (60) and Jbeta (13) primers were used in the PCR. Only in-frame clones appear in the TCRdb table, and some are missing; sequencing was by immunoSEQ multiplex PCR. The sample consists of under 150,000 clones, 73% of them appearing once. The sequencing sample was made of PBMCs. All receptors come from a human donor in good health.

The V call is TRBV5-5, the J call TRBJ1-1; TRBD1 might be the D (5 bases). The CDR3 spans 14 residues. From germline, CDR1 is SGHKS and CDR2 YYEKEE (reference sequence). The CDR3 coding sequence is TGTGCAGCCTCGCGGGGCTTGATGAACACTGAAGCTTTCTTT. Encoded protein: CAASRGLMNTEAFF.

Here the CDR3 DNA reads TGTGCCAGCTCCCCCGGGGTAGCCGACACCGGGGAGCTGTTTTTT. Its translation: CASSPGVADTGELFF. The V call is TRBV18, the J call TRBJ2-2; perhaps TRBD2 as D (5 bases). CDR3 size: 15 residues. Trimming stripped 6 bases from V and 3 bases from J, with 14 bases between. The germline V gene encodes CDR1 KGHSH and CDR2 LQKENI.

V and J are TRBV27 and TRBJ1-1; 8 bases are a match to TRBD1. There are 13 residues in the CDR3. V dropped 5 bases and J dropped 11; count of bases not matched to a gene: 10. Germline V gene lookup returns CDR1 MNHEY and CDR2 SMNVEV (reference sequence). The CDR3 region has the DNA TGTGCCAGCAGTGCGGACAGGGCGCGGGTGGCTTTCTTT. Translation gives CASSADRARVAFF.

This clone was detected only a few times. V and J are TRBV9 and TRBJ1-2; no reliable D call. Germline-derived CDR1 and CDR2 are SGDLS and YYNGEE. This CDR3 spans 11 amino acids. V was trimmed by 4 bases and J by 14 bases, leaving 15 bases between them. This CDR3 is CASSSSTSPTF. CDR3 coding DNA: TGTGCCAGCAGCTCTTCGACAAGCCCGACCTTC.

There are a few counts of this clone. The chain uses TRBV12-5 and TRBJ2-3, with no clear D. The CDR3 has 12 residues. The V gene lost 1 base and the J gene lost 7 bases, with 6 bases spanning the gap. Looked up from germline, CDR1 is LGHNT and CDR2 is FRNRAP. In DNA, the CDR3 is TGTGCTAGTGGTTTGGGGCAGAATACGCAGTATTTT. It is translated as CASGLGQNTQYF.

This clone was counted a few times. This chain connects TRBV6-1 to TRBJ2-3, with D possibly being TRBD1 (5 bases). The V end lost 2 bases, the J end lost 6 bases, and 9 bases lay between the germline ends. In germline, CDR1 is MNHNS, CDR2 SASEGT. The CDR3 loop spans 13 amino acids. The CDR3 region has the DNA TGTGCCAGCAGTGAACAGGGTCGGGATACGCAGTATTTT. This sequence encodes CASSEQGRDTQYF.

The rearrangement uses TRBV5-4 and TRBJ2-5; D is uncertain. Trimming took off 0 bases at V and 4 bases at J, with 10 bases between the two ends. Germline CDR1 is SGHNT and CDR2 is YYREEE (reference sequence). The CDR3 totals 14 residues. DNA for the CDR3: TGTGCCAGCAGCTTGGTCGGGTCTCGAGAGACCCAGTACTTC. This codes for CASSLVGSRETQYF.

This chain uses TRBV2 with TRBJ2-7; 13 bases are a match to TRBD2. After removal of 3 bases from V and 5 bases from J, the junction contained 4 bases not matched to a gene. The CDR3 has 15 amino acids. Germline CDR1 reads SNHLY; CDR2 reads FYNNEI. CDR3 sequence (DNA): TGTGCCAGCAGTGATCCGGGACTAGCGGGAAACGAGCAGTACTTC. Translating it yields CASSDPGLAGNEQYF.

The chain employs TRBV7-8 and TRBJ2-7; TRBD1 aligns across 9 bases. Trimming at V came to 4 bases and at J to 6 bases, leaving 13 bases not matched to a gene. This CDR3 comprises 16 residues. Germline-derived CDR1 and CDR2 are SGHVS and FQNEAQ. CDR3 sequence reads: CASSYDRDREIGEQYF. The CDR3 nucleotides read TGTGCCAGCAGCTATGACAGGGACAGGGAGATCGGCGAGCAGTACTTC.

This clone occurred once. The J gene is TRBJ1-2, the V gene TRBV10-3; the D is unclear. Germline-derived CDR1 and CDR2 are ENHRY and SYGVKD. The CDR3 length is 15 residues. Trimming removed 4 bases at V and 0 bases at J, with 12 bases between. This CDR3 is CAISASNLANYGYTF. For the CDR3, the DNA is TGTGCCATCAGTGCCTCCAATTTAGCTAACTATGGCTACACCTTC.

This chain links TRBV13 with TRBJ1-2, with a tentative D call TRBD1 (6 bases). CDR1 is PRHDT and CDR2 is FYEKMQ in the germline V gene (reference sequence). Trimming left V 5 bases short and J 5 bases short, with 15 bases between. The CDR3 has 14 residues. The CDR3 sequence: CASSVNRELYGYTF. Written as DNA, the CDR3 is TGTGCCAGCAGCGTAAACAGGGAACTTTATGGCTACACCTTC. The full variable domain, rest sourced from reference TRBV13 and TRBJ1-2, is AAGVIQSPRHLIKEKRETATLKCYPIPRHDTVYWYQQGPGQDPQFLISFYEKMQSDKGSIPDRFSAQQFSDYHSELNMSSLELGDSALYFCASSVNRELYGYTFGSGTRLTVV.

The chain has TRBV5-1 and TRBJ2-7, with D perhaps TRBD1 (5 bases). V lost 0 bases and J 5 bases, leaving 9 bases between the germline ends. The CDR3 sequence is 13 residues long. Germline-derived CDR1 and CDR2 are SGHRS and YFSETQ. The DNA for the CDR3 is TGCGCCAGCAGCTTGGAGGGGTGGAACGAGCAGTACTTC. Encoded protein: CASSLEGWNEQYF.

The chain has TRBV7-8 and TRBJ1-5; the D gene is possibly TRBD1 (6 bases). Germline V lookup: CDR1 SGHVS, CDR2 FQNEAQ. The CDR3 consists of 16 residues. The V gene lost 2 bases and the J gene lost 3 bases, with 14 bases spanning the gap. CDR3 residues: CASSLRGGLNNQPQHF. Here the CDR3 DNA reads TGTGCCAGCAGCTTACGGGGGGGGCTTAACAATCAGCCCCAGCATTTT.

This clone was counted between two and nine times. In DNA, the CDR3 is TGTGCCAGCAGCTTGCTGGGTAGGAGGGATTCACCCCTCCACTTT. Translation gives CASSLLGRRDSPLHF. The chain joins TRBV11-2 to TRBJ1-6, with unresolved D. The germline V gene encodes CDR1 SGHAT and CDR2 FQNNGV. The V gene lost 3 bases and the J gene lost 8 bases, with 14 bases spanning the gap. The CDR3 length is 15 residues.

The V and J genes are TRBV6-1 and TRBJ2-5; D might be TRBD2 (5 bases). V was pared by 6 bases and J by 5 bases, with 19 bases between. The CDR3 length is 15 residues. The V gene's germline CDR1 is MNHNS and CDR2 SASEGT. The chain's CDR3 is CASRTSTGLAETQYF. DNA of the CDR3: TGTGCCAGCAGGACCTCGACGGGGTTAGCGGAGACCCAGTACTTC.

This clone was seen once. V and J are TRBV9 and TRBJ2-6, with a weak D call TRBD1 (6 bases). The CDR3 covers 18 residues. The germline V gene encodes CDR1 SGDLS and CDR2 YYNGEE. V lost 0 bases, J lost 2 bases, and 15 bases lay in between. The CDR3 protein is CASSVASQGLTGANVLTF. The CDR3 DNA sequence: TGTGCCAGCAGCGTAGCGTCACAGGGTCTGACTGGGGCCAACGTCCTGACTTTC.

V is TRBV11-3 and J is TRBJ1-3; D remains ambiguous. Per the germline V gene, CDR1 is SGHNT and CDR2 is YENEEA. The CDR3 loop spans 14 amino acids. V was shortened by 3 bases and J by 4 bases, with 10 bases between the two germline ends. The CDR3 DNA is TGTGCCAGCAGCTTTAGAGGGCTCGGAAACACCATATATTTT. Amino acid sequence: CASSFRGLGNTIYF. The full variable domain, with the rest looked up from reference TRBV11-3 and TRBJ1-3, is EAGVVQSPRYKIIEKKQPVAFWCNPISGHNTLYWYLQNLGQGPELLIRYENEEAVDDSQLPKDRFSAERLKGVDSTLKIQPAELGDSAVYLCASSFRGLGNTIYFGEGSWLTVV.

The chain has TRBV5-5 and TRBJ1-1, with TRBD1 matching 8 bases. With 3 bases clipped from V and 5 bases from J, the junction kept 9 bases outside the gene matches. There are 15 residues in the CDR3. Germline-derived CDR1 and CDR2 are SGHKS and YYEKEE (reference sequence). The CDR3: CASSSGNTGGTEAFF. The DNA of the CDR3 is TGTGCCAGCAGCTCCGGAAACACAGGGGGGACTGAAGCTTTCTTT.

Details on this clone: One junction end disagrees with the germline gene, perhaps due to a read error. The chain uses TRBV7-9 and TRBJ1-5; D may be TRBD1 (5 bases). Germline CDR1 and CDR2: SEHNR and FQNEAQ (reference sequence). This CDR3 is built from 12 residues. The CDR3 DNA reads as TGTTCCAGCAGACCTCAGGGACAGCCCCAGCATTTT. Protein: CSSRPQGQPQHF.

The chain recombines TRBV7-8 with TRBJ2-3; D is uncertain. The CDR3 spans 15 residues. V lost 0 bases and J lost 2, with 9 bases in between. Per germline, CDR1 SGHVS and CDR2 FQNEAQ. CDR3 sequence reads: CASSLAGAPTDTQYF. CDR3 DNA sequence: TGTGCCAGCAGCTTAGCAGGAGCGCCCACAGATACGCAGTATTTT.

The chain recombines TRBV5-1 with TRBJ1-4; TRBD1 aligns across 7 bases. Germline CDR1 reads SGHRS; CDR2 reads YFSETQ. The CDR3 runs 14 residues. J lost 8 bases, V lost 4 bases, and 8 bases had no gene match. CDR3 sequence: CASSPGQSKEKLFF. DNA of the CDR3: TGCGCCAGCAGCCCGGGACAGTCAAAAGAAAAACTGTTTTTT.

The chain uses TRBV21-1 and TRBJ1-3. TRBV21-1 constitutes a pseudogene. This CDR3 has 14 residues. The CDR3 spells CANGGDFSGNTIYF. In DNA form, the CDR3 reads TGTGCCAACGGGGGGGACTTCTCTGGAAACACCATATATTTT.

This clone was observed a single time. The J gene is TRBJ2-5, the V gene TRBV21-1; TRBD2 is taken as the D call from the table, unchecked against the DNA. TRBV21-1 is noted as a pseudogene. The CDR3 extends over 14 amino acids. The CDR3 loop reads CASSISGGQETQYF. DNA for the CDR3: TGTGCCAGCAGCATTAGCGGGGGCCAAGAGACCCAGTACTTC.

This chain joins TRBV7-9 and TRBJ1-4; D is unclear. CDR3 length: 15 residues. The germline gives CDR1 SEHNR, CDR2 FQNEAQ (reference sequence). V was pared by 2 bases and J by 4 bases, with 11 bases between. CDR3 sequence reads: CASSLLSGINEKLFF. The CDR3 nucleotides read TGTGCCAGCAGCTTATTATCGGGGATTAATGAAAAACTGTTTTTT.

This chain connects TRBV11-3 to TRBJ2-5; D is perhaps TRBD2 (5 bases). The germline gives CDR1 SGHNT, CDR2 YENEEA. The CDR3 length is 15 residues. V was trimmed by 0 bases and J by 5 bases, leaving 13 bases between them. In DNA, the CDR3 is TGTGCCAGCAGCTTAGATCGGGGTGGTGGGGAGACCCAGTACTTC. It codes for CASSLDRGGGETQYF.